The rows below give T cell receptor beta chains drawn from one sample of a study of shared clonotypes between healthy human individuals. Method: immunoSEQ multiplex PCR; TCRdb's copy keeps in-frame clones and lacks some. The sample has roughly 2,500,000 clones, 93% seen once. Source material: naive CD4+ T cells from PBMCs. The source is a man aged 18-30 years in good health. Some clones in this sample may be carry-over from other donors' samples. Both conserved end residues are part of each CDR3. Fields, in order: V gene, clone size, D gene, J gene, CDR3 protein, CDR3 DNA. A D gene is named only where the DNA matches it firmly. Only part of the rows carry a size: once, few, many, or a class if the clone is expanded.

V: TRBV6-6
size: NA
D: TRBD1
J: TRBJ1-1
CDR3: CASSLDPGQTNTEAFF
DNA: TGTGCCAGCAGTTTGGATCCGGGACAGACGAACACTGAAGCTTTCTTT

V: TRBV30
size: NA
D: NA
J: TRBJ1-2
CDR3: CAWSVQGRYGYTF
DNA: TGTGCCTGGAGTGTACAGGGCAGGTATGGCTACACCTTC

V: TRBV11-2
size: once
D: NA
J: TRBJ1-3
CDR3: CASSRGGPSGNTIYF
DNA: TGTGCCAGCAGCAGAGGGGGGCCCTCTGGAAACACCATATATTTT

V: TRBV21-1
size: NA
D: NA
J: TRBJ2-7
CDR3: CASSKVRRDHGAYEQYF
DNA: TGTGCCAGCAGCAAAGTAAGGAGGGACCACGGGGCCTACGAGCAGTACTTC

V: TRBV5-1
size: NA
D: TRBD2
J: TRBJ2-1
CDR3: CASSLDGRTYNEQFF
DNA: TGCGCCAGCAGCTTGGACGGGAGGACCTACAATGAGCAGTTCTTC

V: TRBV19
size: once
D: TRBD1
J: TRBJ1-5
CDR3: CASSIGTAFSNQPQHF
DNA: TGTGCCAGTAGTATTGGGACAGCGTTTAGCAATCAGCCCCAGCATTTT

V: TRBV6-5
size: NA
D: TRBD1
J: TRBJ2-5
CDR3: CASKRTRGQGETQYF
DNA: TGTGCCAGCAAGCGCACACGGGGACAGGGAGAGACCCAGTACTTC

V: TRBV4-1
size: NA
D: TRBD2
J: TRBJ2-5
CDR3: CASSLLAGIGETQYF
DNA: TGCGCCAGCAGTCTTCTAGCGGGAATCGGGGAGACCCAGTACTTC

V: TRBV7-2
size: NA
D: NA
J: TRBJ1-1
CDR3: CASSLGVMNTEAFF
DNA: TGTGCCAGCAGCTTAGGGGTTATGAACACTGAAGCTTTCTTT

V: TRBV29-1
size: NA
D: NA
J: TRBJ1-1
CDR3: CSFRSIGGTEAFF
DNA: TGCAGCTTCAGATCTATAGGGGGGACTGAAGCTTTCTTT

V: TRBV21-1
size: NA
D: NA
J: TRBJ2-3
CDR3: CASSKGKRERSDTQYF
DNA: TGTGCCAGCAGCAAAGGCAAGCGGGAGAGGTCAGATACGCAGTATTTT

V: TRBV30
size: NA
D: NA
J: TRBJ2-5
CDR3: CAEAPVQETQYF
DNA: TGTGCCGAGGCGCCAGTACAAGAGACCCAGTACTTC

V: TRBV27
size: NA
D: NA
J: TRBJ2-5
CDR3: CASSSIRGAVETQYF
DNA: TGTGCCAGCAGTTCGATCAGGGGGGCGGTGGAGACCCAGTACTTC

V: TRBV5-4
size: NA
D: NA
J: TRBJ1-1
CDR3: CASSLVATTNTEAFF
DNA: TGTGCCAGCAGCTTGGTTGCCACTACGAACACTGAAGCTTTCTTT

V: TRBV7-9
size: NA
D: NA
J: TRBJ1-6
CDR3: CASSLVNANSPLHF
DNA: TGTGCCAGCAGCTTAGTAAATGCAAATTCACCCCTCCACTTT

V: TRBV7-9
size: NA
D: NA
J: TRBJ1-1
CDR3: CASSRDTMNTEAFF
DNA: TGTGCCAGCAGCCGGGACACTATGAACACTGAAGCTTTCTTT

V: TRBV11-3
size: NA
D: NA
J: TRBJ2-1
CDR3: CASSPNRNSYNEQFF
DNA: TGTGCCAGCAGTCCGAACCGGAACTCCTACAATGAGCAGTTCTTC

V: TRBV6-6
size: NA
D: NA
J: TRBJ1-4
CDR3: CASSPAPPYEKLFF
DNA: TGTGCCAGCAGCCCAGCGCCCCCGTATGAAAAACTGTTTTTT

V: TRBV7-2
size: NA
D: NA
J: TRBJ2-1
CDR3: CASSLSGSTYNEQFF
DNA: TGTGCCAGCAGCTTATCGGGCAGCACCTACAATGAGCAGTTCTTC

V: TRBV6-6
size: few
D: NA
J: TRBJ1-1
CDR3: CASSHDRLNTEAFF
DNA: TGTGCCAGCAGCCACGACAGGTTGAACACTGAAGCTTTCTTT

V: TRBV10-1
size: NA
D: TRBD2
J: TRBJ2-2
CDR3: CASSLNPGLAGGTQTGELFF
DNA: TGCGCCAGCAGTCTTAACCCGGGACTAGCGGGAGGGACTCAAACCGGGGAGCTGTTTTTT

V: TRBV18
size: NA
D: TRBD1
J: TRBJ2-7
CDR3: CASSPPGQGLYEQYF
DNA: TGTGCCAGCTCGCCACCGGGACAGGGATTGTACGAGCAGTACTTC

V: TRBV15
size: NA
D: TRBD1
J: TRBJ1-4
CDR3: CATSRNQGATNEKLFF
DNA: TGTGCCACCAGCAGGAACCAGGGGGCCACTAATGAAAAACTGTTTTTT

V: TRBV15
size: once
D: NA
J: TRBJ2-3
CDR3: CATSRDVLARSQKDTQYF
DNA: TGTGCCACCAGCAGAGATGTGCTAGCGAGGTCGCAAAAAGATACGCAGTATTTT